These 17 T cell receptor beta chains originate from one sample sequenced in a study of control samples from healthy donors and cancer patients. Only in-frame clones appear in the TCRdb table, and some are missing; sequencing was by immunoSEQ multiplex PCR. The repertoire has 150,000 or so clones, over 85% of them found once; the top ten carry 5.8%. Sequencing used blood. These receptors all come from a man younger than 35 in good health.

Concerning this clone itself: The junction shows a germline mismatch at one end, possibly a read error. This chain uses TRBV7-7 with TRBJ2-3, with a possible D match to TRBD1 (6 bases). This CDR3 is 13 amino acids long. In germline, CDR1 is SSHAT, CDR2 FNYEAQ (reference sequence). CDR3 bases: TGTGCTAGCAGCCGTAGGCAGGGGGATACGCAGTATTTT. Protein: CASSRRQGDTQYF. The entire variable domain, with the rest obtained from reference TRBV7-7 and TRBJ2-3, is as follows: GAGVSQSPRYKVTKRGQDVTLRCDPISSHATLYWYQQALGQGPEFLTYFNYEAQPDKSGLPSDRFSAERPEGSISTLTIQRTEQRDSAMYRCASSRRQGDTQYFGPGTRLTVL.

Concerning this clone: The identical CDR3 is also encoded by other nucleotide sequences in the sample. The V call is TRBV5-1, the J call TRBJ2-7; 8 bases are a match to TRBD1. In germline, CDR1 is SGHRS, CDR2 YFSETQ. The CDR3 length is 14 residues. V gave up 3 bases and J gave up 2 bases; unmatched junction bases: 4. The CDR3 protein is CASSYGQGAYEQYF. The CDR3 region has the DNA TGCGCCAGCAGCTATGGACAGGGAGCCTACGAGCAGTACTTC.

The chain recombines TRBV12-3 or TRBV12-4 with TRBJ2-1; D ambiguous. The V and J ends lost 8 bases and 5 bases respectively, with 7 bases between them. This CDR3 region has 11 residues. The CDR3 spells CASHTDNEQFF. Written as DNA, the CDR3 is TGTGCCAGCCACACGGACAATGAGCAGTTCTTC.

This clone has only a few counts. The rearrangement links TRBV3-1 (or the pseudogene TRBV3-2) to TRBJ1-2, with D maybe TRBD1 (5 bases). The CDR3 consists of 15 residues. Trimming took off 0 bases at V and 7 bases at J, with 15 bases between the two ends. Germline CDR1 reads LGHDT; CDR2 reads YNNKEL (reference sequence). CDR3 amino acids: CASSQDDEAGTGYTF. CDR3 DNA sequence: TGTGCCAGCAGCCAAGATGACGAGGCAGGGACTGGCTACACCTTC.

The rearrangement links TRBV30 to TRBJ1-5; the match to TRBD1 covers 10 bases. V lost 5 bases and J lost 7; bases outside the gene matches: 11. The CDR3 spans 15 residues. The germline CDR1 and CDR2 sequences are GTSNPN and SVGIG (reference sequence). The CDR3 coding sequence is TGTGCCTGGTCCCCCGGACAGGGGGGGAAACAGCCCCAGCATTTT. Amino acids: CAWSPGQGGKQPQHF.

V gene TRBV5-5 combines with J gene TRBJ1-2; D gene uncertain. The CDR3 length is 12 residues. Germline V gene sequence: CDR1 SGHKS, CDR2 YYEKEE (reference sequence). With 0 bases removed from V and 3 bases from J, the gap between germline ends came to 3 bases. The CDR3 nucleotides read TGTGCCAGCAGCTTGGACCACTATGGCTACACCTTC. It is translated as CASSLDHYGYTF. Full variable domain (remainder filled in from reference TRBV5-5 and TRBJ1-2): DAGVTQSPTHLIKTRGQQVTLRCSPISGHKSVSWYQQVLGQGPQFIFQYYEKEERGRGNFPDRFSARQFPNYSSELNVNALLLGDSALYLCASSLDHYGYTFGSGTRLTVV.

CDR3 DNA: TGCAGCGTGGGGACTAGTTCCTCCTACGAGCAGTACTTC. Protein sequence: CSVGTSSSYEQYF. The J gene is TRBJ2-7, the V gene TRBV29-1; 8 bases line up with TRBD2. V was clipped by 6 bases and J by 0 bases; unmatched bases: 4. The CDR3 is 13 residues long. Germline-derived CDR1 and CDR2 are SQVTM and ANQGSEA.

This clone was seen a few times. The J gene is TRBJ2-5, the V gene TRBV4-1, with D possibly being TRBD2 (6 bases). The CDR3 loop spans 17 amino acids. V was clipped by 1 base and J by 1 base, with 16 bases between them. CDR1 is MGHRA, CDR2 YSYEKL, per germline. The CDR3 region has the DNA TGCGCCAGCAGCCAAGGGCCAGGAGGGAGGTCCCAAGAGACCCAGTACTTC. It is translated as CASSQGPGGRSQETQYF.

V usage is TRBV18 and J usage is TRBJ1-5; D perhaps matches TRBD1 (6 bases). Germline CDR1 reads KGHSH; CDR2 reads LQKENI. The CDR3 spans 16 residues. V was cut by 3 bases and J by 4 bases, with 16 bases left in between. The CDR3 DNA reads as TGTGCCAGCTCACCGACCTCTCGAGGGGGAAATCAGCCCCAGCATTTT. Translation: CASSPTSRGGNQPQHF.

This rearrangement joins TRBV4-2 to TRBJ1-6, with D tentatively TRBD1 (5 bases). The CDR3 is 16 residues long. Trimming removed 1 base at V and 5 bases at J, with 12 bases between. Germline V gene data show CDR1 as LGHNA and CDR2 as YNFKEQ. The CDR3 nucleotides are TGTGCCAGCAGCCAAGTTGCCACAGGAGATAATTCACCCCTCCACTTT. This codes for CASSQVATGDNSPLHF.

Here the CDR3 DNA reads TGCGCCAGCAGAAGAAGCCTTCAAACATCCTACGAGCAGTACTTC. Encoded protein: CASRRSLQTSYEQYF. The chain combines TRBV4-1 with TRBJ2-7; D is unclear. Deletions cut 6 bases from V and 1 base from J, with 16 bases between. The CDR3 covers 15 residues. From germline, CDR1 is MGHRA and CDR2 YSYEKL.

The chain employs TRBV24-1 and TRBJ1-4; 10 positions agree with TRBD1. The CDR3 has 18 amino acids. J gave up 2 bases and V 7 bases, and 12 bases lay outside the gene matches. Germline V gene lookup returns CDR1 KGHDR and CDR2 SFDVKD. CDR3 DNA: TGTGCCACCAGGGCAGACAGGGGGCGTAGTTCCACTAATGAAAAACTGTTTTTT. Protein sequence: CATRADRGRSSTNEKLFF.

The genes are TRBV5-5 and TRBJ1-2; TRBD1 might be the D (5 bases). Germline V gene sequence: CDR1 SGHKS, CDR2 YYEKEE (reference sequence). CDR3 length: 13 residues. V lost 6 bases and J lost 8, with 17 bases in between. CDR3 amino acids: CASKGDKVGGYTF. Here the CDR3 DNA reads TGTGCCAGCAAAGGGGATAAAGTGGGAGGCTACACCTTC. Variable domain in full (rest from reference TRBV5-5 and TRBJ1-2): DAGVTQSPTHLIKTRGQQVTLRCSPISGHKSVSWYQQVLGQGPQFIFQYYEKEERGRGNFPDRFSARQFPNYSSELNVNALLLGDSALYLCASKGDKVGGYTFGSGTRLTVV.

The chain is built from TRBV3-1 (or the pseudogene TRBV3-2) and TRBJ1-1; D not resolved. The CDR3 loop spans 14 amino acids. V lost 1 base and J lost 1, with 7 bases in between. Germline lookup yields CDR1 LGHDT and CDR2 YNNKEL (reference sequence). The CDR3 reads CASSQVGGNTEAFF. For the CDR3, the DNA is TGTGCCAGCAGCCAAGTAGGAGGGAACACTGAAGCTTTCTTT.

This CDR3 reads CASSSYYEQYF. The CDR3, as DNA: TGTGCCAGCAGCTCTTATTACGAGCAGTACTTC. This chain uses TRBV11-2 with TRBJ2-7; no firm D call. Germline CDR1 reads SGHAT; CDR2 reads FQNNGV. V was shortened by 4 bases and J by 4 bases, with 5 bases between the two germline ends. The CDR3 sequence is 11 residues long. Variable domain in full (rest from reference TRBV11-2 and TRBJ2-7): EAGVAQSPRYKIIEKRQSVAFWCNPISGHATLYWYQQILGQGPKLLIQFQNNGVVDDSQLPKDRFSAERLKGVDSTLKIQPAKLEDSAVYLCASSSYYEQYFGPGTRLTVT.

The CDR3 protein is CASSYSRYEQYF. For the CDR3, the DNA is TGTGCCAGCAGTTACTCGAGGTACGAGCAGTACTTC. The chain joins TRBV6-2 or TRBV6-3 to TRBJ2-7; D is uncertain. The V and J ends lost 0 bases and 4 bases respectively, with 4 bases between them. The CDR3 contains 12 residues. Germline CDR1 is MNHEY and CDR2 is SVGEGT.

This chain's CDR3 is CASSPLGQNTEAFF. DNA of the CDR3: TGTGCCAGCTCACCATTGGGACAGAACACTGAAGCTTTCTTT. V usage is TRBV18 and J usage is TRBJ1-1; perhaps TRBD1 as D (6 bases). CDR3 length: 14 amino acids. The V end was cut by 2 bases, the J end by 1 base, with 8 bases between. Germline CDR1 is KGHSH and CDR2 is LQKENI.